Each of the 8 T cell receptor beta chains below was sequenced from the same sample in a study of blood T cell repertoires in COVID-19. Repertoires were generated with immunoSEQ multiplex PCR, while TCRdb's copy carries only in-frame clones and drops some. The table shows 160,000 or so clones, with 75% to 90% occurring only once. Sequenced: peripheral blood. The receptors come from a woman in her 70s with acute or convalescent COVID-19.

This clone was recorded a few times. DNA of the CDR3: TGTGCCACCAGCCCGAGACAGGGGGATATCGGTGAGCAGTTCTTC. Translating it yields CATSPRQGDIGEQFF. V and J are TRBV15 and TRBJ2-1; 9 positions match TRBD1. This CDR3 has 15 amino acids. V trimming: 5 bases; J trimming: 9 bases; junction bases outside the gene matches: 11. The V gene's germline CDR1 is LNHNV and CDR2 YYDKDF (reference sequence).

The chain couples TRBV6-5 to TRBJ1-6; 8 positions match TRBD1. CDR1 is MNHEY, CDR2 SVGAGI, per germline. This CDR3 is built from 14 residues. V was clipped by 7 bases and J by 6 bases; unmatched bases: 5. The CDR3: CASTGQGANSPLHF. The CDR3 DNA follows: TGTGCCAGCACTGGACAGGGAGCTAATTCACCCCTCCACTTT.

The rearrangement uses TRBV27 and TRBJ2-4, with TRBD1 as a possible D gene (6 bases). The CDR3 runs to 15 residues. CDR1 is MNHEY, CDR2 SMNVEV, per germline (reference sequence). V lost 5 bases, J lost 3 bases, and 14 bases lay in between. CDR3 protein: CASSGAGEGKNIQYF. CDR3 nucleotide sequence: TGTGCCAGCAGTGGGGCAGGGGAAGGCAAAAACATTCAGTACTTC.

This chain uses TRBV19 with TRBJ2-3, with D perhaps TRBD1 (5 bases). V was pared by 1 base and J by 4 bases, with 12 bases between. Germline CDR1 is LNHDA and CDR2 is SQIVND (reference sequence). The CDR3 has 15 residues. For the CDR3, the DNA is TGTGCCAGTAGTATAGGCCAGGGATTCGCAGATACGCAGTATTTT. Translated, it gives CASSIGQGFADTQYF.

The V gene is TRBV28, the J gene TRBJ2-5; 9 bases map to TRBD1. The V and J ends lost 2 bases and 5 bases, in that order; junction bases with no gene match: 6. Per the germline V gene, CDR1 is MDHEN and CDR2 is SYDVKM. The CDR3 consists of 15 residues. CDR3 sequence: CASSLPGQGGETQYF. The DNA for the CDR3 is TGTGCCAGCAGTTTACCGGGACAGGGAGGGGAGACCCAGTACTTC.

The chain joins TRBV18 to TRBJ1-3, with a tentative D call TRBD1 (5 bases). The V gene's germline CDR1 is KGHSH and CDR2 LQKENI. CDR3 length: 15 amino acids. Trimming shortened V by 1 base and J by 8 bases, and 15 bases separated the two germline ends. The CDR3 bases are TGTGCCAGCTCACCACAGTCGGGGGAGGATTACACCATATATTTT. Translated: CASSPQSGEDYTIYF.

CDR3 region: CASSWTGFNDEQFF. The CDR3 bases are TGTGCCAGCAGCTGGACAGGGTTTAACGATGAGCAGTTCTTC. The rearrangement uses TRBV2 and TRBJ2-1; 8 nucleotides align to TRBD1. V shed 6 bases and J 8 bases; nucleotides not matched to a gene: 9. This CDR3 has 14 residues. CDR1 and CDR2 from the germline V gene are SNHLY and FYNNEI.

The CDR3 DNA is TGTGCCAGAAGCTTTGATGTAGCGGGGGGCCGGGAGAGCTCCTACAATGAGCAGTTCTTC. As protein: CARSFDVAGGRESSYNEQFF. The V call is TRBV5-3, the J call TRBJ2-1, with 10 bases identical to TRBD2. TRBV5-3 belongs to the ORF category, with a function that is uncertain. CDR3 length equals 20 residues. J lost 0 bases, V lost 2 bases, and 14 bases had no gene match.